This TCR beta chain was retrieved from a study of cytomegalovirus exposure and HLA in healthy donors (dated by TCRdb to about 2017). At the level of the whole study: An earlier analysis of roughly 500 of the donors reported about 300 Gb of sequence data and 90 million to 120 million unique TCR beta sequences obtained from around 180 million T cells. Around 330 gigabases of sequencing data and tens of millions of unique TCR sequences made up an early release that covered around 640 HLA-typed donors. Of the 300 to 450 genotyped donors, 75% to 85% were placed in the genetic ancestry cluster associated with self-reported Caucasian donors. The aim of the study was to test whether cataloging public T cell receptors could identify signatures of past pathogen exposure. The T cell repertoires of around 670 subjects were profiled by immunosequencing and related to cytomegalovirus serostatus. Along with the approximately 620-subject first cohort, a separate validation cohort of some 130 different subjects was used. The study combined high-throughput TCR immunosequencing, statistical association of individual TCRs with disease status, and machine learning to predict cytomegalovirus infection status. In a later analysis, previously published TCR beta repertoires from 500 to 750 donors were re-analyzed and high-resolution HLA genotyping was added so that TCR occurrence patterns could be studied. In the later analysis, no new phenotypic data were used to find candidate immune exposures; instead, reliance was placed on TCR beta sequences and their occurrence across donors. To decide whether each TCR beta V gene segment behaved as functional or pseudogenic, an earlier analysis of several hundred of the donors relied on high-throughput TCR beta sequencing. Donor age, sex, ethnicity and CMV serostatus were collected together with the repertoire data. Genome-wide SNP genotypes for about 65% of the 666 donors were used in a later genetic analysis, which treated that subset as a discovery cohort. Every discovery cohort repertoire had been produced on one sequencing platform. HLA typing covered class I and class II loci at four-digit resolution. The number of typed donors differed by locus: about 620-640 for A, B, C, DRB1 and DQB1; 522 for DQA1; approximately 600 for DPA1; and about 470 for DPB1. Roughly 5 DR-DQ haplotypes were treated as single units for association and clustering because of strong linkage in the cohort. Among 300 to 500 genotyped donors of the cohort, an average of roughly 230,000 unique TCR beta nucleotide sequences was sequenced per donor, of which roughly 18% were non-productive.

Overall study results and their limits: In vitro tests confirmed that a few of the cytomegalovirus-associated TCR beta chains recognize cytomegalovirus antigens. This cohort had only TCR beta chains sequenced, and the lack of alpha or paired-chain data limited which features could be detected. A later analysis found that HLA-associated TCR beta chains were more clonally expanded and had lower generation probabilities than equally common non-associated chains. A later genetic analysis associated a missense DCLRE1C variant with V-gene and J-gene trimming of TCR beta chains, and an independent cohort replicated the association. In a later analysis, several top co-occurrence clusters were reported to appear linked to parvovirus B19, influenza, CMV and Epstein-Barr virus. A further reported finding was that TCR beta sequences accurately predicted the HLA-A and HLA-B alleles for most subjects in the first cohort. Because HLA typing was missing for some donors at each locus, association tests included only the typed subset. Assigning TCR associations to individual alleles was difficult when HLA alleles, especially DR and DQ, strongly co-occurred. According to the authors, the approach could potentially be generalized to other disease states and immunological phenotypes. The earlier analysis of some 540 of the donors excluded roughly 17 rarely observed V segments, including chromosome 9 orphons, because counts were too low. The only immune exposure information available for the cohort was CMV serostatus. The presence/absence analyses assumed that sequencing depth was roughly uniform across donors, and that assumption may not be true. The classifier was reported to diagnose cytomegalovirus status with high specificity and sensitivity in both the original cohort and the validation cohort. Most TCR sequences were seen in very few donors, while some public TCRs were found in many individuals. In a later analysis, over 15,000 TCR beta sequences were associated with specific HLA alleles at a false discovery rate of 0.05. In an earlier analysis of roughly 560 of the donors, most TCR beta V segments were observed in productive rearrangements about 87% or about 30% of the time, broadly matching IMGT annotations. Some IMGT-functional V segments, including TRBV6-2 and TRBV6-3, could not be distinguished by the 87-base-pair reads and were therefore excluded. The study listed 150 to 200 TCR beta chains as associated with cytomegalovirus. According to a later genetic analysis, donors in an Asian-associated ancestry cluster had fewer N-insertions in productive TCRs than the roughly 670-donor mean. According to a later analysis, TCR association rates differed among HLA loci, with DRB1 alleles showing the most associated TCRs and HLA-C alleles showing the fewest. Linkage disequilibrium might explain the correlated functional status among segregating V segments, but an unknown experimental factor could not be excluded. A cluster of highly shared sequence variants was judged likely to represent a technical artifact of the sequencing pipeline. In a later analysis, most CMV-associated TCR beta chains were found to appear HLA-restricted, with HLA associations seemingly driven largely by CMV exposure.

Based on the germline V gene (reference sequence), the CDR1 and CDR2 sequences are LNHDA and SQIVND. V and J are truncated by 0 bases and 0 bases respectively, leaving an intervening sequence of 9 bases. Spanning cysteine to phenylalanine, the CDR3 consists of 15 amino acids. Of all the DNA, just the CDR3 is kept, 45 bases in frame from base 1. Libraries were made using the immunoSEQ multiplex PCR assay. The multiplex PCR relied on a mix of 60 forward primers for TCR Vbeta segments and 13 reverse primers for TCR Jbeta segments. Amplification of the CDR3 region of rearranged TCR beta genes was performed with a multiplex PCR assay on genomic DNA. The amplified TCR beta libraries were sequenced on the Illumina HiSeq System as 87-base-pair reads. Per the source publication's procedure: A later analysis counted around 72 million unique TCR beta chains across the 700 or so repertoires, and 9.5 million to 11 million of these chains were shared by at least two donors. A nearest-neighbor algorithm error-corrected the raw reads and collapsed the reads into unique sequences, merging closely related sequences to remove PCR and sequencing errors. To assign V, D and J gene segments, CDR3 sequences were aligned to IMGT reference sequences. For a sequence to be retained, a match of at least six nucleotides to both a V gene segment and a J gene segment was required. Rearrangements were called productive when the CDR3 lacked stop codons and stayed in frame with V and J; all others were non-productive. CDR3 was defined according to IMGT convention as the region running from the second conserved V-encoded cysteine to the conserved J-encoded phenylalanine. In an earlier analysis of 550 to 650 of the donors, sequences lacking an unambiguous match to a single V gene segment were excluded. In an earlier analysis of approximately 550 of the donors, V segments were called functional above 56.7% productive rearrangements and were called segregating when the between-donor standard deviation exceeded 5%. A statistical classification framework was built to diagnose cytomegalovirus status from the catalog of TCR beta chain sequences. A later analysis assigned V and J genes by comparing TCR nucleotide sequences with IMGT/GENE-DB human TR gene sequences. A later analysis assigned CDR3 sequences and most-parsimonious VDJ recombination scenarios with the TCRdist pipeline. In a later analysis, each TCR beta chain was defined by its CDR3 amino acid sequence together with its V-gene family, and reads without a unique V-gene family were excluded. A later analysis removed roughly 590 highly shared, low-generation-probability nucleotide sequences to deal with suspected cross-contamination and a sequencing artifact. A later analysis calculated a clonal expansion index for each public chain from normalized within-repertoire ranks of inferred template counts. In a later analysis, generation probabilities were computed with a VDJ recombination model fitted to out-of-frame rearrangements, and the resulting probabilities were checked against IGoR. Hypergeometric tests were used in a later analysis to score TCR-TCR, TCR-HLA and TCR-CMV co-occurrence, with a repertoire-size bias correction applied to the TCR pairs. False discovery rates were estimated in a later analysis by permuting HLA or CMV assignments 20 times. In a later analysis, co-occurring TCRs were grouped using DBSCAN, with TCRdist sequence similarity added in when clustering inside HLA-allele-positive subsets. Co-occurrence clustering excluded repertoires with fewer than 30,000 or more than 120,000 public chains, plus five with anomalous nucleotide sharing. As stored in TCRdb, this immuneACCESS dataset retains in-frame rearrangements with V and J assigned. A fraction of the clones does not appear; measured against another copy, unresolved V genes explain less than half of the discrepancy, and the remainder lacks a known reason. That table gives V, J and clone size, and the DNA gave D and trimming. In all, the sample holds around 71,000 clones, and under 70% of those were seen once. The top ten clones comprise around 5.8% of the sample.

As regards this clone: What antigen it recognizes has not been identified. Base-call qualities are not available, and no considerably larger clone is one nucleotide away.

The cohort comprised around 700 healthy bone marrow donors. Cohort members were all nominally healthy when sampled, although unrecorded immune exposures were likely present. The donor was CMV seropositive and was included in the group of 250 to 300 seropositive cohort members. Each donor provided a peripheral blood sample, and peripheral blood mononuclear cells were used for TCR beta sequencing. The Qiagen DNeasy Blood Extraction Kit was used to extract genomic DNA from the blood cell samples. This clonotype was obtained from a young man in good health and CMV-seropositive. The chain is made from TRBV19 and TRBJ2-7; TRBD1 is a weak D gene call, 6 bases matching. The sample comprised PBMCs. The CDR3 sequence is CASSIDRDTSYEQYF. In nucleotides, the sequence is TGTGCCAGTAGTATAGATAGGGACACCTCCTACGAGCAGTACTTC.